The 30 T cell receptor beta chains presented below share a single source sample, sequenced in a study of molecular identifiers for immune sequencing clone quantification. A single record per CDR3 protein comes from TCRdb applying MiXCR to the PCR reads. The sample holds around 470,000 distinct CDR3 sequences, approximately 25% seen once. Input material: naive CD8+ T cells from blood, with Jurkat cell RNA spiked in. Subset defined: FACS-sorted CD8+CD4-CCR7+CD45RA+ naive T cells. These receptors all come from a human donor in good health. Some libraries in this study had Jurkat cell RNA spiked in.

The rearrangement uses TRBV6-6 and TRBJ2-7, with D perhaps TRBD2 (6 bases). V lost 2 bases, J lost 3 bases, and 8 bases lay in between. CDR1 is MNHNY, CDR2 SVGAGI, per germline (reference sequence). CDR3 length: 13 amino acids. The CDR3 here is CASSYAEGYEQYF. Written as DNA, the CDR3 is TGTGCCAGCAGTTACGCGGAGGGCTACGAGCAGTACTTC.

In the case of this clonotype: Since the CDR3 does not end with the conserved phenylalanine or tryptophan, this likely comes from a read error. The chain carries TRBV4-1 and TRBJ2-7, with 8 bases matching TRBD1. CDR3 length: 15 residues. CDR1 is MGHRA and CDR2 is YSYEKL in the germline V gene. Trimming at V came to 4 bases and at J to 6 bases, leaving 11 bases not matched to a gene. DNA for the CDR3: TGCGCCAGCAGCCCGGAAGGACAGGGACACTCCGAGCAGTACCTC. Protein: CASSPEGQGHSEQYL.

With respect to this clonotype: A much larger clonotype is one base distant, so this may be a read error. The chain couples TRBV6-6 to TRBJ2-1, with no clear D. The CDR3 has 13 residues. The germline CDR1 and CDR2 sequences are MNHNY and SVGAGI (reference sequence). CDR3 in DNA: TGTGCCGGCAGCCCCGTGGACGACAATGAGCAGTTCTTC. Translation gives CAGSPVDDNEQFF.

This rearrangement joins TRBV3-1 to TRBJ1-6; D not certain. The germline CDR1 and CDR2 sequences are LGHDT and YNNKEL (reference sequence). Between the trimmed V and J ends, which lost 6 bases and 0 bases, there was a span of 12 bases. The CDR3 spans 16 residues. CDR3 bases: TGTGCCAGCAGACAGTCCACCTTCTCCTATAATTCACCCCTCCACTTT. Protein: CASRQSTFSYNSPLHF.

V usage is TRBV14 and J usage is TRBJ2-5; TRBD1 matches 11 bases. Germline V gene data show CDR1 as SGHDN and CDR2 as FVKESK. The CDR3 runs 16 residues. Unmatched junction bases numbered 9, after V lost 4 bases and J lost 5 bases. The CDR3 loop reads CASSRAGTGGWETQYF. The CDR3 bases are TGTGCCAGCAGCCGTGCCGGGACAGGGGGTTGGGAGACCCAGTACTTC.

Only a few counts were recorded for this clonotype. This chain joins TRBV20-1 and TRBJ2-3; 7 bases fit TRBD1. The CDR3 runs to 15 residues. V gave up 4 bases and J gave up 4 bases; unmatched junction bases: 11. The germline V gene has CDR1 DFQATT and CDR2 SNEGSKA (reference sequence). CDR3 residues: CSATRYRGVADTQYF. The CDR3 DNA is TGCAGTGCTACGCGTTACAGGGGCGTGGCAGATACGCAGTATTTT.

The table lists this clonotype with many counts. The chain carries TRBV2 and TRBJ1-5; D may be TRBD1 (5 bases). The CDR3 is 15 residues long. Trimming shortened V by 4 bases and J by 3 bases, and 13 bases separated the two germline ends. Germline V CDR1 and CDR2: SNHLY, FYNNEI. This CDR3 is CASSGAGGDNQPQHF. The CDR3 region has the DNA TGTGCCAGCAGTGGGGCGGGGGGGGACAATCAGCCCCAGCATTTT.

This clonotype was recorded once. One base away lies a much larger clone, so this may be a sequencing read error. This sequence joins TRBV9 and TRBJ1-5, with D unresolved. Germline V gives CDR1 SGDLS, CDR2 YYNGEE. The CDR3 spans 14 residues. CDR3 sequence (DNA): TGTGCCAGCGGCGTAGACGGGCTCAATCAGCCCCAGCATTTT. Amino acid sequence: CASGVDGLNQPQHF.

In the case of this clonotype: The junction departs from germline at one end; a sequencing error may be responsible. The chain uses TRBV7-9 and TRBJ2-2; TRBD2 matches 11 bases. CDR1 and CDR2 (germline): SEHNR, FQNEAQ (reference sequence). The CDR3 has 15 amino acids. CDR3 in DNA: TGTGCCAGCAGTCCTAGCGGGAGGTACACCGGGGAGCGGTTTTTT. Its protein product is CASSPSGRYTGERFF.

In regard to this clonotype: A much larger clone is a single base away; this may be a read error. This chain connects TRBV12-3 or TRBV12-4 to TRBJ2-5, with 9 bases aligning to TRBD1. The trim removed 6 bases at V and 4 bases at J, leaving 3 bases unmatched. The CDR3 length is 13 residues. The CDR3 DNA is TGTGCCAGCAGAACAGGGGGCGGAGAGACCCAGTACTTC. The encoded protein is CASRTGGGETQYF.

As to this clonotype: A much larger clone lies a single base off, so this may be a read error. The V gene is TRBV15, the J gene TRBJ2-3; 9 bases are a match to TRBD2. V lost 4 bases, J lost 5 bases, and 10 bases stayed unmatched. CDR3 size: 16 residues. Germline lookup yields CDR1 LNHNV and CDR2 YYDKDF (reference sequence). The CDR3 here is CATSICLAGAGDTQYF. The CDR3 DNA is TGTGCCACCAGCATTTGTTTAGCGGGAGCAGGAGATACGCAGTATTTT.

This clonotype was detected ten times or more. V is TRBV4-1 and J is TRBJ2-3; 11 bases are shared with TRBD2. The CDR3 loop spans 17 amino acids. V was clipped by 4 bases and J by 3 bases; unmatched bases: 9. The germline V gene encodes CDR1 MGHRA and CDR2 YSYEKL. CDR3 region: CASSPSGGLAETDTQYF. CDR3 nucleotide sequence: TGCGCCAGCAGCCCGTCCGGGGGACTAGCGGAGACAGATACGCAGTATTTT.

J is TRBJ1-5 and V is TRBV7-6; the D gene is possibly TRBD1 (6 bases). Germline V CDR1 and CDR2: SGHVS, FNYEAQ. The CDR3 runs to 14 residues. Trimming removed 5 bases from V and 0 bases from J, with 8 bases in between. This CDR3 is CASSRDTSNQPQHF. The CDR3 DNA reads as TGTGCCAGCAGCCGGGACACTAGCAATCAGCCCCAGCATTTT.

CDR3 DNA: TGTGCCAGCTCACCCGACAGGGGTCCAGATACGCAGTATTTT. Amino acid sequence: CASSPDRGPDTQYF. The V gene is TRBV18, the J gene TRBJ2-3; 8 bases are shared with TRBD1. Germline CDR1 reads KGHSH; CDR2 reads LQKENI. With V trimmed by 3 bases and J by 4 bases, 3 bases remained unmatched. This CDR3 contains 14 residues.

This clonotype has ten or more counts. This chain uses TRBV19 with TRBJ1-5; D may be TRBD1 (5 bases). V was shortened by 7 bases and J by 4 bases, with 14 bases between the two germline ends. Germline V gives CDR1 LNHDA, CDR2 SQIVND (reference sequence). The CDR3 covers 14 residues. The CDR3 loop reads CASTQWGPNQPQHF. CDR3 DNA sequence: TGTGCCAGTACCCAATGGGGACCTAATCAGCCCCAGCATTTT. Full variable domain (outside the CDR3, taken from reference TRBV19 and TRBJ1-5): DGGITQSPKYLFRKEGQNVTLSCEQNLNHDAMYWYRQDPGQGLRLIYYSQIVNDFQKGDIAEGYSVSREKKESFPLTVTSAQKNPTAFYLCASTQWGPNQPQHFGDGTRLSIL.

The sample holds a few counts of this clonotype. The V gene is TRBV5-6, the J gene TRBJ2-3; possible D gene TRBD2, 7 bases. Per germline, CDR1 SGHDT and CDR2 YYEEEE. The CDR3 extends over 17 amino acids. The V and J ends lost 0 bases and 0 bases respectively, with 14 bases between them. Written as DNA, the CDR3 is TGTGCCAGCAGCTTGGCCGCTCGGGGGGCTAGCACAGATACGCAGTATTTT. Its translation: CASSLAARGASTDTQYF.

In DNA, the CDR3 is TGTGCCAGCATACGGGGACCCACTGAAGCTTTCTTT. Translation: CASIRGPTEAFF. The chain links TRBV2 to TRBJ1-1, with a weak D call TRBD1 (5 bases). CDR1 and CDR2 (germline): SNHLY, FYNNEI. V gave up 7 bases and J gave up 4 bases, with 10 bases separating them. CDR3 length: 12 residues.

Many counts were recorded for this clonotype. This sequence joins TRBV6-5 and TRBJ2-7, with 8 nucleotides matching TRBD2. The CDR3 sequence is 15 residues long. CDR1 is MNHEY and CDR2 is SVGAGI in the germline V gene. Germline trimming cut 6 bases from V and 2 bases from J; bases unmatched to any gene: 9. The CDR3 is CASRSRAREAYEQYF. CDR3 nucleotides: TGTGCCAGCAGGAGTCGGGCGCGGGAGGCCTACGAGCAGTACTTC.

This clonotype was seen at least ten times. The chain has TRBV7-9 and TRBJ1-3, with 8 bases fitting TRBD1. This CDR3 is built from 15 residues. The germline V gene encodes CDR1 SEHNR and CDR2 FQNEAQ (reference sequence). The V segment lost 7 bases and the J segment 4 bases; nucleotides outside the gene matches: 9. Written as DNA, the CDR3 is TGTGCCAGCATCAACAGGGGGGGATCGGGAAACACCATATATTTT. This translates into CASINRGGSGNTIYF.

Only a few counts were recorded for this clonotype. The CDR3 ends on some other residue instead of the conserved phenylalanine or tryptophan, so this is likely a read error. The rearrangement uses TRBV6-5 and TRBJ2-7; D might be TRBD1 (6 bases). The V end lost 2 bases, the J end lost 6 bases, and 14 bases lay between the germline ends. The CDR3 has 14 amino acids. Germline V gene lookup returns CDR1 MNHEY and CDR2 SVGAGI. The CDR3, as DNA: TGTGCCAGCAGTTACGGTGCTCAGGGGCGCGAGCAGTACTCC. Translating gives CASSYGAQGREQYS.

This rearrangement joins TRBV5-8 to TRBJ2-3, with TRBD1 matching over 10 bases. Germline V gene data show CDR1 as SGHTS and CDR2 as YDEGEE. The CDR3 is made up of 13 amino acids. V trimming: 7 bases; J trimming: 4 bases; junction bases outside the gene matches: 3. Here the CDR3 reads CASGGQGADTQYF. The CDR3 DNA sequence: TGTGCCAGCGGCGGACAGGGGGCAGATACGCAGTATTTT. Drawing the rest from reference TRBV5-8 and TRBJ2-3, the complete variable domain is EAGVTQSPTHLIKTRGQQATLRCSPISGHTSVYWYQQALGLGLQFLLWYDEGEERNRGNFPPRFSGRQFPNYSSELNVNALELEDSALYLCASGGQGADTQYFGPGTRLTVL.

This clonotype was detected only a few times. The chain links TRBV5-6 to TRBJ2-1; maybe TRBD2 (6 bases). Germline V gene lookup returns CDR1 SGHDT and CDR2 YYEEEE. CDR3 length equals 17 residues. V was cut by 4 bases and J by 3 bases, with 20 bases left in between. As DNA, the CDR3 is TGTGCCAGCAGCCCATCGGCCGGGGGACGAAACTACAATGAGCAGTTCTTC. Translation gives CASSPSAGGRNYNEQFF.

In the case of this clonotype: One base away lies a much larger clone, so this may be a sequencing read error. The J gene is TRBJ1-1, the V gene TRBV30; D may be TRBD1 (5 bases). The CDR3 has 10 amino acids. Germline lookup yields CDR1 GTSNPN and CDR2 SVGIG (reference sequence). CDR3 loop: CAWSVGEALF. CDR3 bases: TGTGCCTGGAGTGTAGGGGAAGCTTTATTT. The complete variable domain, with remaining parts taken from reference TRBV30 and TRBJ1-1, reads SQTIHQWPATLVQPVGSPLSLECTVEGTSNPNLYWYRQAAGRGLQLLFYSVGIGQISSEVPQNLSASRPQDRQFILSSKKLLLSDSGFYLCAWSVGEALFGQGTRLTVV.

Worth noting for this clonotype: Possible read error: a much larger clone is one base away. As DNA, the CDR3 is TGTGCCAGCTGCCCCCTTACGGACCCAAGCACAGATACGCAGTATTTT. It yields the protein CASCPLTDPSTDTQYF. This chain links TRBV12-3 or TRBV12-4 with TRBJ2-3; D is unresolved. This CDR3 spans 16 amino acids. Trimming pared 8 bases from V and 0 bases from J, leaving 18 bases between.

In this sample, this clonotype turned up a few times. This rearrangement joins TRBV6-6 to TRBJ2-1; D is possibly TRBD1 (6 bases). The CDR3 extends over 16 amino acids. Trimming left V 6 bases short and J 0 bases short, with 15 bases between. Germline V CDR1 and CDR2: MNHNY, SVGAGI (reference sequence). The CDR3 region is CASSLQGSSSYNEQFF. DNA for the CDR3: TGTGCCAGCAGCCTACAGGGTTCGAGCTCCTACAATGAGCAGTTCTTC.

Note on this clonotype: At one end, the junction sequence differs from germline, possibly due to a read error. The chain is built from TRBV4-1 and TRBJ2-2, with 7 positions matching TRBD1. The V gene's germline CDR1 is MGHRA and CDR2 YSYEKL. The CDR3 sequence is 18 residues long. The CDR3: CARSQVPVLTGPTRELFF. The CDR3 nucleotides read TGCGCCCGCAGCCAAGTCCCGGTTCTGACAGGGCCCACCCGGGAGCTGTTTTTT.

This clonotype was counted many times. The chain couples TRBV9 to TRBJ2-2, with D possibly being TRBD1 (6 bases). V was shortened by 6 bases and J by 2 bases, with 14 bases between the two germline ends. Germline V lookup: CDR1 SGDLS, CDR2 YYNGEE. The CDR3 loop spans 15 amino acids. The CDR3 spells CASTTGTTNTGELFF. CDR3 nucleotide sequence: TGTGCCAGCACCACCGGGACAACAAACACCGGGGAGCTGTTTTTT.

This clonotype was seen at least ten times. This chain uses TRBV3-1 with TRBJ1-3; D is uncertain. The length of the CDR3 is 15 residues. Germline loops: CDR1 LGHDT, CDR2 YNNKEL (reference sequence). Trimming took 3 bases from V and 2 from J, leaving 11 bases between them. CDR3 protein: CASSHPLRTGNTIYF. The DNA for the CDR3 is TGTGCCAGCAGCCATCCCCTCCGGACTGGAAACACCATATATTTT.

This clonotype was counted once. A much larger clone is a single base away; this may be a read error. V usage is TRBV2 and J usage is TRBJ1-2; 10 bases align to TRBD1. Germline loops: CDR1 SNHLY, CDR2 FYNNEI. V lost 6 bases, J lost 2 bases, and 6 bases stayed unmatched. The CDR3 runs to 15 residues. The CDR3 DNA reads TGTGCCAGCAGCACGGGACAGGGGAACAACTATGGCTACACCTTC. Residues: CASSTGQGNNYGYTF.

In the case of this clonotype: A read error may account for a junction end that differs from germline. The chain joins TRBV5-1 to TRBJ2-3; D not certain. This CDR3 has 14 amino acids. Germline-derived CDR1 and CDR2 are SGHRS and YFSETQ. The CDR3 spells CASSLGISTDTQNF. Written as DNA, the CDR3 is TGCGCCAGCAGCTTGGGAATAAGCACAGATACGCAGAATTTT.